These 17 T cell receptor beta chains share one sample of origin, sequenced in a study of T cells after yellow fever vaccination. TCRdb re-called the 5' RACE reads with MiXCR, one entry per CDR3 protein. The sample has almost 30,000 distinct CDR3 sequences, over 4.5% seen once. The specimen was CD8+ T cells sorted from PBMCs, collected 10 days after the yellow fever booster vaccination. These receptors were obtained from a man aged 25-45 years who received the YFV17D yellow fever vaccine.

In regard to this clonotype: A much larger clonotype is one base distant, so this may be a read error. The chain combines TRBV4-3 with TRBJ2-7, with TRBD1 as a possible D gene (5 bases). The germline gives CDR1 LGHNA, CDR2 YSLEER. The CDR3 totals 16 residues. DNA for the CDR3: TGCGCCAGCAACCAAGATAGCACAGGTTTGTCCTACGAGCAGTACTTC. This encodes CASNQDSTGLSYEQYF.

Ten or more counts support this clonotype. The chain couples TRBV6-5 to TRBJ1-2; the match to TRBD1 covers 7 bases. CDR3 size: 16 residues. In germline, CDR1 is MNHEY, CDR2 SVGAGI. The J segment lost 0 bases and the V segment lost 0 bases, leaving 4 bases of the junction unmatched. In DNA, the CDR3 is TGTGCCAGCAGTTACTCGGCGACAGGGACTAACTATGGCTACACCTTC. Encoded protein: CASSYSATGTNYGYTF.

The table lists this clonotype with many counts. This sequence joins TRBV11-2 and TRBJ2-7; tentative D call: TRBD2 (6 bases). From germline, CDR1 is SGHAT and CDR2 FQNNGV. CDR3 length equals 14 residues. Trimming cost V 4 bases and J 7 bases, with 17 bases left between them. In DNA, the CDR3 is TGTGCCAGCAGCTCCGCTCGACTAGGTCATGAGCAGTACTTC. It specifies CASSSARLGHEQYF.

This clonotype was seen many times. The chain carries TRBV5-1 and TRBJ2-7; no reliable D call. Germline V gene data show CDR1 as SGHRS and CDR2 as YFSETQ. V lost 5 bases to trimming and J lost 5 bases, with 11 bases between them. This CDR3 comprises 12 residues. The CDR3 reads CASSWGGDEQYF. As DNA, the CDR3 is TGCGCCAGCAGTTGGGGTGGTGACGAGCAGTACTTC. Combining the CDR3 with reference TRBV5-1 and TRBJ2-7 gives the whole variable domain KAGVTQTPRYLIKTRGQQVTLSCSPISGHRSVSWYQQTPGQGLQFLFEYFSETQRNKGNFPGRFSGRQFSNSRSEMNVSTLELGDSALYLCASSWGGDEQYFGPGTRLTVT.

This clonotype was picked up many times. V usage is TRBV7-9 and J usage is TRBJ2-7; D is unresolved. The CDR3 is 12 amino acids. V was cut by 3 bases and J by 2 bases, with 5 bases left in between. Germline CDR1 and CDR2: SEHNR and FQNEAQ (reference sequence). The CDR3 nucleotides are TGTGCCAGCAGCTTGGGCACCTACGAGCAGTACTTC. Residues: CASSLGTYEQYF.

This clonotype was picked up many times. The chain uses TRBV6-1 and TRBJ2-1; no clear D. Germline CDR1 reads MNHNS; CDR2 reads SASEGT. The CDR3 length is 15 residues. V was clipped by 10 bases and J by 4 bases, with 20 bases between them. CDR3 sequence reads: CATFMRRASYNEQFF. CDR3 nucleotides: TGTGCCACCTTTATGAGAAGGGCTAGTTACAATGAGCAGTTCTTC.

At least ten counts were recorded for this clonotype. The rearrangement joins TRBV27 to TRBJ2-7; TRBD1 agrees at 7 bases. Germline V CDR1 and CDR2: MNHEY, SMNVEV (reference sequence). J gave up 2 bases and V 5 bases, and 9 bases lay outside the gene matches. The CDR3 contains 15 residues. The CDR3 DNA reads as TGTGCCAGCAGTCTGGGGACAGCAACTACCTACGAGCAGTACTTC. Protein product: CASSLGTATTYEQYF.

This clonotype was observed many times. The chain's CDR3 is CASVGAGSYEQYF. The CDR3, as DNA: TGTGCCAGCGTGGGAGCGGGTTCCTACGAGCAGTACTTC. The chain recombines TRBV12-3 or TRBV12-4 with TRBJ2-7, with a possible D match to TRBD2 (6 bases). The CDR3 covers 13 residues. The germline V and J ends were trimmed by 8 bases and 1 base, with 12 bases remaining between them.

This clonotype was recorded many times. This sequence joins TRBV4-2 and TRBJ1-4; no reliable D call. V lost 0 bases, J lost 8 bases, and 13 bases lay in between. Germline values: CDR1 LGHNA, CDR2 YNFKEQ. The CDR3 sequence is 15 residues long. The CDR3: CASSQEGGAGEKLFF. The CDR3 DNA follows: TGTGCCAGCAGCCAAGAAGGCGGAGCAGGAGAAAAACTGTTTTTT.

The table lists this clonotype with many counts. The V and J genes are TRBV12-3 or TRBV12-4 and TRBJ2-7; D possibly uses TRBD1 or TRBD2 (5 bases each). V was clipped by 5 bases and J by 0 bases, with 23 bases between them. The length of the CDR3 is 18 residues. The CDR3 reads CASSPGRRGPGNSYEQYF. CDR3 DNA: TGTGCCAGCAGTCCAGGGCGTCGAGGGCCGGGAAACTCCTACGAGCAGTACTTC.

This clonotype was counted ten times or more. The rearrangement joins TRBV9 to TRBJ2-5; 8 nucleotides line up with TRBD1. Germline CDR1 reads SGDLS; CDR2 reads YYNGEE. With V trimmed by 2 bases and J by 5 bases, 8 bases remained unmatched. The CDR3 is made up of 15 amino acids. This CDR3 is CASSVAGTGEETQYF. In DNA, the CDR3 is TGTGCCAGCAGCGTGGCCGGGACAGGTGAGGAGACCCAGTACTTC.

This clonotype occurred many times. CDR3 protein: CASSPEGRAFADTQYF. Here the CDR3 DNA reads TGTGCCAGCTCACCAGAAGGGAGGGCCTTCGCAGATACGCAGTATTTT. The rearrangement links TRBV18 to TRBJ2-3; 7 nucleotides line up with TRBD2. Germline CDR1 is KGHSH and CDR2 is LQKENI. V gave up 2 bases and J gave up 4 bases; unmatched junction bases: 9. This CDR3 is 16 amino acids long.

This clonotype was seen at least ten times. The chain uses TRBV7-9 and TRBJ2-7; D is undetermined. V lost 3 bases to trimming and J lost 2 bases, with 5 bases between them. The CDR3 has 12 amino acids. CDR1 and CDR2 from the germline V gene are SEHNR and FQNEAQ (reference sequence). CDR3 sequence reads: CASSFAAYEQYF. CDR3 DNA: TGTGCCAGCAGCTTCGCGGCCTACGAGCAGTACTTC.

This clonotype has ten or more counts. DNA of the CDR3: TGTGCCATCGCCCGGAGGGGGGACAGGGAGGACGGGGAGCTGTTTTTT. Translation: CAIARRGDREDGELFF. The genes are TRBV19 and TRBJ2-2; 9 bases are a match to TRBD1. The V gene end was trimmed by 10 bases and the J gene end by 7 bases; junction bases not matched to a gene: 16. This CDR3 is 16 amino acids long. Germline values: CDR1 LNHDA, CDR2 SQIVND (reference sequence).

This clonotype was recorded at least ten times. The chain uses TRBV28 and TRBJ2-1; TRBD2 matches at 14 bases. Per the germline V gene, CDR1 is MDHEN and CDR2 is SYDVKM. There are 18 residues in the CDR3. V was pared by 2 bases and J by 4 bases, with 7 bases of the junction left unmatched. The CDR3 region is CASSLTGLAGVSYNEQFF. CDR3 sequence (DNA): TGTGCCAGCAGTTTAACGGGACTAGCGGGAGTAAGTTACAATGAGCAGTTCTTC.

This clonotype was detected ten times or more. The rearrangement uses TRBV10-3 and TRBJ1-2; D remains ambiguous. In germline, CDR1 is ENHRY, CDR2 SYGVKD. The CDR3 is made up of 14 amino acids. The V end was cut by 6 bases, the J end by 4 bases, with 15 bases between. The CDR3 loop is CAISADEALYGYTF. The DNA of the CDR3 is TGTGCCATCAGCGCCGACGAGGCCCTCTATGGCTACACCTTC.

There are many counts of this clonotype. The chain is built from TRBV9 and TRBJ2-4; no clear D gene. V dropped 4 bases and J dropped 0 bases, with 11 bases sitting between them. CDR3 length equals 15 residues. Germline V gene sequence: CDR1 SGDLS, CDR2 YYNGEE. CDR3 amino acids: CASSPGQLAKNIQYF. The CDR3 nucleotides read TGTGCCAGCAGCCCCGGTCAGCTAGCCAAAAACATTCAGTACTTC.